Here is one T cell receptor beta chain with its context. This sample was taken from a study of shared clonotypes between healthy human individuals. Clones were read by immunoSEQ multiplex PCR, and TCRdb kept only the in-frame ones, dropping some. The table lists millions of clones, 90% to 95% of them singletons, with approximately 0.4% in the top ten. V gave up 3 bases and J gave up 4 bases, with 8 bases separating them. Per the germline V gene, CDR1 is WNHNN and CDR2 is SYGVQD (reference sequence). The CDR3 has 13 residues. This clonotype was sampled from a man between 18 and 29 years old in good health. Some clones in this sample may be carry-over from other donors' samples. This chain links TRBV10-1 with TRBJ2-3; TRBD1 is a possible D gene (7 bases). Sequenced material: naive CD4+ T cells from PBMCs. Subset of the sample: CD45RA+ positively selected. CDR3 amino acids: CASSDRGADTQYF. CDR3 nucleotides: TGCGCCAGCAGTGACAGGGGGGCAGATACGCAGTATTTT.